A selection of T cell receptor beta chains follows, all from one sample in a study of T cell responses to AZD1222 COVID-19 vaccine. Only in-frame clones appear in the TCRdb table, and some are missing; sequencing was by immunoSEQ multiplex PCR. Among 15,000 to 20,000 clones listed, under 90% were seen once. The sequencing used peripheral blood, collected 28 days after the second AZD1222 dose. The receptors were gathered from an adult who received the AZD1222 COVID-19 vaccine. Each CDR3 is given with its conserved first and last residue. D genes are given only for firm matches. Clone size, where shown, is once, few, many, or a class for clones that have expanded.

abundance: .; v_gene: TRBV7-2; j_gene: TRBJ2-7; d_gene: .; CDR3aa: CASSLALIGTYEQYF; CDR3nt: TGTGCCAGCAGCTTAGCGCTTATCGGAACCTACGAGCAGTACTTC
abundance: once; v_gene: TRBV25-1; j_gene: TRBJ1-1; d_gene: .; CDR3aa: CASSFVNTEAFF; CDR3nt: TGTGCCAGCAGCTTTGTTAACACTGAAGCTTTCTTT
abundance: .; v_gene: TRBV27; j_gene: TRBJ1-4; d_gene: TRBD1; CDR3aa: CAVGQGVEKLFF; CDR3nt: TGTGCCGTCGGACAGGGGGTGGAAAAACTGTTTTTT
abundance: .; v_gene: TRBV30; j_gene: TRBJ1-5; d_gene: TRBD1; CDR3aa: CAWSGGTGRLYSNQPQHF; CDR3nt: TGTGCCTGGAGTGGGGGGACAGGGCGTCTTTATAGCAATCAGCCCCAGCATTTT
abundance: .; v_gene: TRBV27; j_gene: TRBJ2-1; d_gene: .; CDR3aa: CASSWVGPAYNEQFF; CDR3nt: TGTGCCAGCAGTTGGGTGGGTCCTGCCTACAATGAGCAGTTCTTC
abundance: .; v_gene: TRBV6-1; j_gene: TRBJ2-2; d_gene: .; CDR3aa: CASSEWTRELFF; CDR3nt: TGTGCCAGCAGTGAATGGACAAGGGAGCTGTTTTTT
abundance: .; v_gene: TRBV6-5; j_gene: TRBJ2-5; d_gene: .; CDR3aa: CASSYGVQETQYF; CDR3nt: TGTGCCAGCAGTTACGGGGTCCAAGAGACCCAGTACTTC
abundance: .; v_gene: TRBV12-3/TRBV12-4; j_gene: TRBJ1-2; d_gene: .; CDR3aa: CASSSTGSDGYTF; CDR3nt: TGTGCCAGCAGCTCCACAGGGTCTGATGGCTACACCTTC
abundance: .; v_gene: TRBV29-1; j_gene: TRBJ1-2; d_gene: .; CDR3aa: CSVTHGYGYTF; CDR3nt: TGCAGCGTAACCCACGGCTATGGCTACACCTTC
abundance: once; v_gene: TRBV6-5; j_gene: TRBJ1-2; d_gene: .; CDR3aa: CASRRLGRGSNGYTF; CDR3nt: TGTGCCAGCCGACGTCTTGGGCGGGGGAGCAATGGCTACACCTTC
abundance: .; v_gene: TRBV11-3; j_gene: TRBJ1-3; d_gene: .; CDR3aa: CASSSSTGNTIYF; CDR3nt: TGTGCCAGCAGCTCCTCGACTGGAAACACCATATATTTT
abundance: once; v_gene: TRBV5-1; j_gene: TRBJ1-4; d_gene: .; CDR3aa: CASSLVGPGEKLFF; CDR3nt: TGCGCCAGCAGCTTGGTGGGGCCGGGGGAAAAACTGTTTTTT
abundance: .; v_gene: TRBV28; j_gene: TRBJ1-1; d_gene: TRBD1; CDR3aa: CASSNTGTGGTEAFF; CDR3nt: TGTGCCAGCAGCAATACCGGGACAGGGGGCACTGAAGCTTTCTTT
abundance: few; v_gene: TRBV2; j_gene: TRBJ2-2; d_gene: TRBD2; CDR3aa: CASSEVRGGTGELFF; CDR3nt: TGTGCCAGCAGTGAAGTGCGGGGGGGAACCGGGGAGCTGTTTTTT
abundance: .; v_gene: TRBV6-1; j_gene: TRBJ2-5; d_gene: TRBD2; CDR3aa: CASSEGRLAGGPVQETQYF; CDR3nt: TGTGCCAGCAGTGAAGGGAGGTTAGCGGGGGGGCCGGTTCAAGAGACCCAGTACTTC
abundance: .; v_gene: TRBV28; j_gene: TRBJ2-5; d_gene: .; CDR3aa: CASSSSHDGETQYF; CDR3nt: TGTGCCAGCAGTTCGTCCCATGATGGGGAGACCCAGTACTTC
abundance: .; v_gene: TRBV3-1/TRBV3-2; j_gene: TRBJ2-6; d_gene: .; CDR3aa: CASSQAGSGANVLTF; CDR3nt: TGTGCCAGCAGCCAAGCAGGTTCTGGGGCCAACGTCCTGACTTTC
abundance: .; v_gene: TRBV7-9; j_gene: TRBJ2-4; d_gene: .; CDR3aa: CASSHPRDGLAKNIQYF; CDR3nt: TGTGCCAGCAGTCACCCCCGTGACGGTTTAGCCAAAAACATTCAGTACTTC
abundance: once; v_gene: TRBV5-4; j_gene: TRBJ1-1; d_gene: .; CDR3aa: CASSFPQGSGTEAFF; CDR3nt: TGTGCCAGCAGCTTTCCTCAGGGTTCAGGCACTGAAGCTTTCTTT
abundance: .; v_gene: TRBV5-1; j_gene: TRBJ2-2; d_gene: .; CDR3aa: CASSLGQPNTGELFF; CDR3nt: TGCGCCAGCAGCTTGGGACAGCCGAACACCGGGGAGCTGTTTTTT
abundance: few; v_gene: TRBV4-2; j_gene: TRBJ1-1; d_gene: .; CDR3aa: CASSQGPRGTEAFF; CDR3nt: TGTGCCAGCAGCCAAGGTCCTAGGGGCACTGAAGCTTTCTTT
abundance: .; v_gene: TRBV6-5; j_gene: TRBJ1-6; d_gene: .; CDR3aa: CASSYGWEASSPLHF; CDR3nt: TGTGCCAGCAGTTACGGCTGGGAGGCAAGTTCACCCCTCCACTTT
abundance: .; v_gene: TRBV20-1; j_gene: TRBJ2-3; d_gene: TRBD2; CDR3aa: CSASGGGHTDTQYF; CDR3nt: TGCAGTGCTAGTGGCGGGGGTCACACAGATACGCAGTATTTT
abundance: .; v_gene: TRBV3-1/TRBV3-2; j_gene: TRBJ1-5; d_gene: .; CDR3aa: CASSQDGAANQPQHF; CDR3nt: TGTGCCAGCAGCCAAGATGGGGCGGCTAATCAGCCCCAGCATTTT
abundance: .; v_gene: TRBV5-4; j_gene: TRBJ2-5; d_gene: .; CDR3aa: CASSRGPGETQYF; CDR3nt: TGTGCCAGCAGCCGTGGACCGGGAGAGACCCAGTACTTC
abundance: .; v_gene: TRBV5-1; j_gene: TRBJ1-4; d_gene: TRBD1; CDR3aa: CASSLGTGPEKLFF; CDR3nt: TGCGCCAGCAGCTTAGGGACAGGGCCCGAAAAACTGTTTTTT
abundance: .; v_gene: TRBV12-3/TRBV12-4; j_gene: TRBJ1-3; d_gene: .; CDR3aa: CASKTLGNTIYF; CDR3nt: TGTGCCAGCAAAACCCTAGGAAACACCATATATTTT
abundance: .; v_gene: TRBV12-5; j_gene: TRBJ2-3; d_gene: .; CDR3aa: CASGSPWGTLAADTQYF; CDR3nt: TGTGCTAGTGGTTCCCCATGGGGGACACTCGCCGCAGATACGCAGTATTTT
abundance: .; v_gene: TRBV3-1/TRBV3-2; j_gene: TRBJ1-2; d_gene: TRBD1; CDR3aa: CASSQGSGGHGYTF; CDR3nt: TGTGCCAGCAGCCAAGGTTCAGGGGGCCATGGCTACACCTTC
abundance: once; v_gene: TRBV18; j_gene: TRBJ2-1; d_gene: TRBD1; CDR3aa: CASSLGQGAYNEQFF; CDR3nt: TGTGCCAGCTCACTGGGACAGGGGGCATACAATGAGCAGTTCTTC
abundance: .; v_gene: TRBV7-3; j_gene: TRBJ2-1; d_gene: .; CDR3aa: CASSPFPRAGTYNEQFF; CDR3nt: TGTGCCAGCAGCCCCTTTCCACGGGCGGGTACCTACAATGAGCAGTTCTTC
abundance: .; v_gene: TRBV11-3; j_gene: TRBJ2-1; d_gene: .; CDR3aa: CASSLEHRSHEQFF; CDR3nt: TGTGCCAGCAGCTTAGAACATAGAAGCCATGAGCAGTTCTTC
abundance: .; v_gene: TRBV20-1; j_gene: TRBJ1-2; d_gene: .; CDR3aa: CSARRQPGYTF; CDR3nt: TGCAGTGCTAGGAGGCAGCCTGGCTACACCTTC
abundance: .; v_gene: TRBV29-1; j_gene: TRBJ2-3; d_gene: TRBD1; CDR3aa: CSVVGQGGTDTQYF; CDR3nt: TGCAGCGTTGTGGGGCAGGGGGGCACAGATACGCAGTATTTT
abundance: .; v_gene: TRBV10-2; j_gene: TRBJ2-2; d_gene: .; CDR3aa: CASRALQAGELFF; CDR3nt: TGCGCCAGCAGGGCCCTCCAAGCCGGGGAGCTGTTTTTT
abundance: once; v_gene: TRBV6-5; j_gene: TRBJ2-3; d_gene: TRBD2; CDR3aa: CASSLVAGGTDTQYF; CDR3nt: TGTGCCAGCAGTCTGGTAGCGGGGGGGACAGATACGCAGTATTTT
abundance: .; v_gene: TRBV7-2; j_gene: TRBJ2-2; d_gene: TRBD2; CDR3aa: CASSPSGAITGELFF; CDR3nt: TGTGCCAGCAGTCCAAGCGGGGCTATCACCGGGGAGCTGTTTTTT
abundance: .; v_gene: TRBV29-1; j_gene: TRBJ2-3; d_gene: .; CDR3aa: CSVGRGGTVSTDTQYF; CDR3nt: TGCAGCGTTGGAAGGGGAGGGACAGTGAGCACAGATACGCAGTATTTT
abundance: .; v_gene: TRBV10-3; j_gene: TRBJ1-2; d_gene: .; CDR3aa: CAISESLRVDTRGGYTF; CDR3nt: TGTGCCATCAGTGAGTCTCTGAGGGTTGATACTCGGGGAGGCTACACCTTC
abundance: .; v_gene: TRBV27; j_gene: TRBJ2-7; d_gene: .; CDR3aa: CASSLSGGYEQYF; CDR3nt: TGTGCCAGCAGTTTATCGGGGGGCTACGAGCAGTACTTC
abundance: few; v_gene: TRBV13; j_gene: TRBJ2-1; d_gene: TRBD1; CDR3aa: CASSTETGPQANEQFF; CDR3nt: TGTGCCAGCAGCACCGAGACAGGGCCCCAGGCCAATGAGCAGTTCTTC
abundance: .; v_gene: TRBV28; j_gene: TRBJ1-1; d_gene: .; CDR3aa: CASQFVGNTEAFF; CDR3nt: TGTGCCAGCCAATTTGTTGGGAACACTGAAGCTTTCTTT
abundance: .; v_gene: TRBV27; j_gene: TRBJ2-7; d_gene: TRBD2; CDR3aa: CASRGLGFYEQYF; CDR3nt: TGTGCCAGCAGGGGACTAGGGTTCTACGAGCAGTACTTC